This T cell receptor (beta chain) stems from a study of cytomegalovirus exposure and HLA in healthy donors. At the level of the study: Genetic ancestry analysis placed approximately 79% of the 398 donors that were genotyped in the Caucasian-associated cluster.

Study-level results: The authors assumed roughly uniform sequencing depth across donors for presence/absence analyses. Follow-up analysis later connected one missense variant in DCLRE1C with trimming of TCR beta V- and J-genes. Information on immune exposure was restricted to one variable (CMV serostatus).

The CDR3 is 13 amino acids. From germline, CDR1 is LNHDA and CDR2 SQIVND (reference sequence). The V segment lost 5 bases and the J segment 4 bases; nucleotides outside the gene matches: 2. The study ran its PCR with 60 Vbeta and 13 Jbeta primers. This table comes from immunoSEQ multiplex PCR, and its TCRdb copy is limited to in-frame clones, with some not included. The repertoire table contains more than 100,000 clones. Of note for this clone: The antigen is not known.

The clonotype originates from a man aged 35 to 55 in good health and CMV-seronegative. Sequenced sample: PBMCs. This chain links TRBV19 with TRBJ2-3, with 8 bases lining up with TRBD1. In DNA, the CDR3 is TGTGCCAGTAGTGCGGACAGGGCAGATACGCAGTATTTT. This translates into CASSADRADTQYF.